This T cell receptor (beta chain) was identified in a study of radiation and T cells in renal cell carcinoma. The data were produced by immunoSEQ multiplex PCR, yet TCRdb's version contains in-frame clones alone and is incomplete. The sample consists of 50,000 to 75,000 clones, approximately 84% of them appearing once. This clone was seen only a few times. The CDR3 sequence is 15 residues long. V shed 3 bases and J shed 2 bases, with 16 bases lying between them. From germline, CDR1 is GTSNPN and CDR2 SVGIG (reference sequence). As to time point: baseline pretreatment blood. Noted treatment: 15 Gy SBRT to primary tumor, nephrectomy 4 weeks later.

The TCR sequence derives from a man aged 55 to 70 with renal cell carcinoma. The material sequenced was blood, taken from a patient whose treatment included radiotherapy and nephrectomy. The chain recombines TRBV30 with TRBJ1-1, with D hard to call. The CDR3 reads CAWRVFGGINTEAFF. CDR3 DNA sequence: TGTGCCTGGAGAGTGTTCGGAGGAATTAACACTGAAGCTTTCTTT. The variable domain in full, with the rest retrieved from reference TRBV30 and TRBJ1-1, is SQTIHQWPATLVQPVGSPLSLECTVEGTSNPNLYWYRQAAGRGLQLLFYSVGIGQISSEVPQNLSASRPQDRQFILSSKKLLLSDSGFYLCAWRVFGGINTEAFFGQGTRLTVV.